This passage covers 29 T cell receptor beta chains from one sample sequenced in a study of CD8+ T cells in alopecia areata listed by TCRdb under 2018. The label giving this sample's time point can be read as: baseline before oral tofacitinib. Receptor libraries were prepared by the immunoSEQ multiplex PCR assay. To provide template for TCR sequencing, every sample had RNA extracted and reverse transcribed into cDNA. In its TCRdb copy, this immuneACCESS table keeps in-frame sequences only and misses some clones. Where compared with another copy, unresolved V genes explain less than half of these, and the others have no known cause. The sample has 150,000 or so clones on record, 80% to 90% of them singletons. Of the sample, about 14% falls within the top ten clones. The specimen was CD8+ T cells sorted from blood, collected at week 0. The receptor set was obtained from a human donor with alopecia areata.

The J gene is TRBJ1-5, the V gene TRBV5-5; possibly TRBD1 for D (6 bases). V dropped 0 bases and J dropped 7 bases, with 17 bases sitting between them. CDR1 SGHKS and CDR2 YYEKEE come from the germline V gene (reference sequence). The CDR3 loop spans 16 amino acids. The CDR3 nucleotides read TGTGCCAGCAGCTTGGATGGGGGCTCTGGAGGACAGCCCCAGCATTTT. Protein sequence: CASSLDGGSGGQPQHF.

The chain couples TRBV19 to TRBJ2-7, with D possibly called TRBD1 or TRBD2 (5 bases each). V shed 3 bases and J shed 3 bases, with 15 bases lying between them. The CDR3 is 15 amino acids. CDR1 and CDR2 from the germline V gene are LNHDA and SQIVND (reference sequence). CDR3 sequence: CASSMSGAPIYEQYF. In nucleotides, the CDR3 is TGTGCCAGTAGTATGTCCGGGGCCCCAATCTACGAGCAGTACTTC.

The rearrangement links TRBV11-2 to TRBJ2-3; 7 bases align to TRBD2. The germline V gene has CDR1 SGHAT and CDR2 FQNNGV. This CDR3 region has 15 residues. V lost 2 bases and J lost 6; bases outside the gene matches: 8. The CDR3 reads CASSLISELADTQYF. The CDR3 nucleotides read TGTGCCAGCAGCTTAATATCGGAACTAGCGGATACGCAGTATTTT.

This CDR3 is CASSPIPRNYNEQFF. The CDR3 coding sequence is TGTGCCAGCAGTCCCATCCCCCGGAACTACAATGAGCAGTTCTTC. The chain is built from TRBV27 and TRBJ2-1; D not resolved. CDR1 and CDR2 from the germline V gene are MNHEY and SMNVEV (reference sequence). CDR3 length equals 15 residues. The V and J ends lost 5 bases and 3 bases respectively, with 14 bases between them.

The chain carries TRBV27 and TRBJ1-2, with TRBD1 identical over 7 bases. The CDR3 is made up of 16 amino acids. V gave up 0 bases and J gave up 1 base; unmatched junction bases: 5. Germline-derived CDR1 and CDR2 are MNHEY and SMNVEV (reference sequence). The CDR3 sequence is CASSLSGQPHNYGYTF. CDR3 nucleotides: TGTGCCAGCAGTTTATCGGGACAGCCCCATAACTATGGCTACACCTTC.

The chain employs TRBV19 and TRBJ2-5; unclear D gene. From germline, CDR1 is LNHDA and CDR2 SQIVND (reference sequence). Trimming left V 0 bases short and J 5 bases short, with 10 bases between. CDR3 length: 14 amino acids. The DNA for the CDR3 is TGTGCCAGTAGTATAGAGAAGAAAGGGGAGACCCAGTACTTC. Translation gives CASSIEKKGETQYF.

This chain joins TRBV19 and TRBJ2-2, with 8 bases lining up with TRBD2. The CDR3 extends over 14 amino acids. Germline values: CDR1 LNHDA, CDR2 SQIVND (reference sequence). V dropped 4 bases and J dropped 6; count of bases not matched to a gene: 4. CDR3 nucleotide sequence: TGTGCCAGTAGTAGAGCGGGGGAACCCGGGGAGCTGTTTTTT. This translates into CASSRAGEPGELFF.

The rearrangement joins TRBV29-1 to TRBJ2-5; D is unclear. The end of the DNA is better explained by TRBJ2-7, so the J call may be wrong. Germline CDR1 and CDR2: SQVTM and ANQGSEA. This CDR3 is 11 amino acids long. The CDR3 region has the DNA TGCAGCGTTGAAGATCGCTACGAGCAGTACTTC. This sequence encodes CSVEDRYEQYF.

The chain has TRBV11-2 and TRBJ2-7, with a possible D match to TRBD2 (5 bases). Trimming took off 1 base at V and 7 bases at J, with 11 bases between the two ends. The germline V gene has CDR1 SGHAT and CDR2 FQNNGV. The CDR3 spans 13 residues. DNA for the CDR3: TGTGCCAGCAGCTTAGCGTATCGGGGAGAGCAGTACTTC. As protein: CASSLAYRGEQYF. Variable domain in full (rest from reference TRBV11-2 and TRBJ2-7): EAGVAQSPRYKIIEKRQSVAFWCNPISGHATLYWYQQILGQGPKLLIQFQNNGVVDDSQLPKDRFSAERLKGVDSTLKIQPAKLEDSAVYLCASSLAYRGEQYFGPGTRLTVT.

The DNA for the CDR3 is TGTGCCAGCAGTGTGGACCGGGAGGCCAACTACGAGCAGTACTTC. Translation gives CASSVDREANYEQYF. The chain joins TRBV6-1 to TRBJ2-7; 7 nucleotides match TRBD2. This CDR3 spans 15 amino acids. The germline V gene encodes CDR1 MNHNS and CDR2 SASEGT. Trimming removed 4 bases from V and 3 bases from J; junction bases left unmatched: 9.

This chain links TRBV25-1 with TRBJ2-7, with D unresolved. V was trimmed by 4 bases and J by 5 bases, leaving 15 bases between them. This CDR3 is 14 amino acids long. The germline V gene encodes CDR1 MGHDK and CDR2 SYGVNS. This chain's CDR3 is CASSARNFHHEQYF. CDR3 nucleotides: TGTGCCAGCAGTGCCCGAAATTTCCACCACGAGCAGTACTTC.

As regards this clone: At one of its ends the junction is not consistent with the germline gene, which may arise from a read error. The CDR3: CASSWDRTYEQYF. CDR3 DNA: TGCGCCAGCAGTTGGGACAGAACCTACGAGCAGTACTTC. V and J are TRBV27 and TRBJ2-7; TRBD1 aligns across 7 bases. CDR1 and CDR2 (germline): MNHEY, SMNVEV (reference sequence). The CDR3 is 13 residues long.

This clone was seen just once. This chain connects TRBV18 to TRBJ2-5; no firm D call. Germline V CDR1 and CDR2: KGHSH, LQKENI. V was cut by 3 bases and J by 0 bases, with 8 bases left in between. The CDR3 runs to 14 residues. The CDR3 DNA reads TGTGCCAGCTCACCTACACAGTACCAAGAGACCCAGTACTTC. This gives the protein CASSPTQYQETQYF.

The chain joins TRBV19 to TRBJ1-1; D call uncertain. Trimming took off 6 bases at V and 1 base at J, with 6 bases between the two ends. Per germline, CDR1 LNHDA and CDR2 SQIVND (reference sequence). The CDR3 contains 12 residues. The CDR3 region has the DNA TGTGCCAGTAGGGTGCCGAACACTGAAGCTTTCTTT. Translation: CASRVPNTEAFF.

V is TRBV5-4 and J is TRBJ1-2, with D perhaps matching TRBD1 (5 bases). V was clipped by 4 bases and J by 6 bases, with 13 bases between them. This CDR3 has 13 residues. Germline V gene data show CDR1 as SGHNT and CDR2 as YYREEE (reference sequence). The CDR3 DNA reads TGTGCCAGCAGCCCCGGGGGTGCGGATGGCTACACCTTC. It yields the protein CASSPGGADGYTF.

The chain links TRBV7-6 to TRBJ2-2; D may correspond to TRBD1 or TRBD2 (6 bases each). CDR1 is SGHVS, CDR2 FNYEAQ, per germline. This CDR3 contains 13 residues. The ends were cut back, 5 bases at V and 7 bases at J, with 11 bases in the middle. The DNA for the CDR3 is TGTGCCAGCAGCCATCGGGGGCTCGGGGAGCTGTTTTTT. Encoded protein: CASSHRGLGELFF.

The chain uses TRBV9 and TRBJ2-3; 7 bases agree with TRBD1. Germline CDR1 SGDLS, CDR2 YYNGEE. The V and J ends lost 7 bases and 3 bases, in that order; junction bases with no gene match: 11. This CDR3 has 15 residues. CDR3 amino acids: CASGTPGQRTDTQYF. The CDR3 region has the DNA TGTGCCAGCGGAACCCCGGGACAGCGGACAGATACGCAGTATTTT.

The V gene is TRBV19, the J gene TRBJ2-5; D perhaps matches TRBD1 (5 bases). The length of the CDR3 is 15 residues. Trimming took 4 bases from V and 0 from J, leaving 12 bases between them. CDR1 and CDR2 from the germline V gene are LNHDA and SQIVND (reference sequence). CDR3 region: CASSKAGWDQETQYF. Written as DNA, the CDR3 is TGTGCCAGTAGTAAGGCAGGGTGGGACCAAGAGACCCAGTACTTC.

The chain joins TRBV30 to TRBJ2-1, with a tentative D call TRBD2 (6 bases). The CDR3 spans 16 residues. Germline CDR1 and CDR2: GTSNPN and SVGIG (reference sequence). Trimming left V 0 bases short and J 1 base short, with 13 bases between. CDR3 protein: CAWSVPGRLSYNEQFF. The CDR3 DNA sequence: TGTGCCTGGAGTGTACCTGGGAGGCTATCCTACAATGAGCAGTTCTTC.

This clone has just one count. The genes are TRBV4-2 and TRBJ1-1, with D unresolved. The CDR3 runs 15 residues. Trimming removed 0 bases from V and 2 bases from J, with 10 bases in between. Germline CDR1 is LGHNA and CDR2 is YNFKEQ. This CDR3 reads CASSQENTLNTEAFF. Written as DNA, the CDR3 is TGTGCCAGCAGCCAAGAGAATACCTTAAACACTGAAGCTTTCTTT.

This chain links TRBV7-8 with TRBJ2-7; the D is unclear. Germline loops: CDR1 SGHVS, CDR2 FQNEAQ. This CDR3 has 13 amino acids. Trimming cost V 4 bases and J 5 bases, with 12 bases left between them. CDR3 residues: CASSYPPLDEQYF. CDR3 nucleotides: TGTGCCAGCAGCTACCCCCCATTAGACGAGCAGTACTTC.

The chain has TRBV4-1 and TRBJ2-6, with D possibly being TRBD2 (5 bases). V shed 4 bases and J shed 0 bases, with 10 bases lying between them. The CDR3 totals 16 residues. The germline V gene encodes CDR1 MGHRA and CDR2 YSYEKL. The CDR3 sequence is CASSLDGNSGANVLTF. In DNA, the CDR3 is TGCGCCAGCAGCCTAGACGGGAACTCTGGGGCCAACGTCCTGACTTTC.

The rearrangement links TRBV6-1 to TRBJ2-7, with D maybe TRBD2 (6 bases). The V gene lost 9 bases and the J gene lost 0 bases, with 9 bases spanning the gap. CDR3 size: 12 residues. Per germline, CDR1 MNHNS and CDR2 SASEGT. This chain's CDR3 is CASLTSSYEQYF. CDR3 DNA sequence: TGTGCCAGTCTGACTAGCTCCTACGAGCAGTACTTC.

V and J are TRBV15 and TRBJ1-3; D ambiguous. Trimming removed 1 base at V and 0 bases at J, with 16 bases between. The CDR3 length is 18 residues. Germline V gene data show CDR1 as LNHNV and CDR2 as YYDKDF (reference sequence). This chain's CDR3 is CATSRVGSPSLSGNTIYF. CDR3 DNA sequence: TGTGCCACCAGCAGAGTGGGCAGCCCCTCTCTCTCTGGAAACACCATATATTTT.

V usage is TRBV5-6 and J usage is TRBJ2-7, with D possibly TRBD2 on 6 matching bases. Germline CDR1 is SGHDT and CDR2 is YYEEEE. Trimming took off 2 bases at V and 7 bases at J, with 13 bases between the two ends. The CDR3 contains 13 residues. The CDR3 nucleotides are TGTGCCAGCAGCTTTCAGGCCGGAGGGGAGCAGTACTTC. Its translation: CASSFQAGGEQYF. Looking up the rest from reference TRBV5-6 and TRBJ2-7 gives the full variable domain: DAGVTQSPTHLIKTRGQQVTLRCSPKSGHDTVSWYQQALGQGPQFIFQYYEEEERQRGNFPDRFSGHQFPNYSSELNVNALLLGDSALYLCASSFQAGGEQYFGPGTRLTVT.

This chain links TRBV10-3 with TRBJ2-1; 10 bases match TRBD2. The trim removed 6 bases at V and 8 bases at J, leaving 10 bases unmatched. Germline-derived CDR1 and CDR2 are ENHRY and SYGVKD. The CDR3 has 15 amino acids. The CDR3: CAISASGSGPDEQFF. The CDR3 DNA reads TGTGCCATCAGCGCTAGCGGGAGTGGTCCGGATGAGCAGTTCTTC.

This clone was detected only once. This sequence joins TRBV4-1 and TRBJ2-7; D call uncertain. This CDR3 has 15 residues. Germline CDR1 reads MGHRA; CDR2 reads YSYEKL. Trimming cost V 0 bases and J 0 bases, with 9 bases left between them. This CDR3 is CASSQERRSSYEQYF. DNA for the CDR3: TGCGCCAGCAGCCAAGAGCGGCGAAGCTCCTACGAGCAGTACTTC.

The V call is TRBV5-1, the J call TRBJ2-7, with D possibly being TRBD1 (5 bases). The CDR3 extends over 18 amino acids. Trimming pared 0 bases from V and 3 bases from J, leaving 22 bases between. The V gene's germline CDR1 is SGHRS and CDR2 YFSETQ. Here the CDR3 reads CASSLVQGYWPTDYEQYF. CDR3 sequence (DNA): TGCGCCAGCAGCTTGGTTCAGGGTTACTGGCCCACCGACTACGAGCAGTACTTC.

V is TRBV30 and J is TRBJ2-7; maybe TRBD1 (6 bases). Deletions cut 3 bases from V and 0 bases from J, with 15 bases between. Germline V gene sequence: CDR1 GTSNPN, CDR2 SVGIG (reference sequence). The CDR3 is made up of 15 amino acids. This chain's CDR3 is CAWSRTDSLSYEQYF. CDR3 DNA sequence: TGTGCCTGGAGCCGGACGGACAGCCTCTCCTACGAGCAGTACTTC.